The rows below give T cell receptor beta chains drawn from one sample of a study of CD8+CD57+ T cells in acquired aplastic anemia. MiXCR, run by TCRdb on the reads, gives a single entry per CDR3 protein. This repertoire shows 150,000 or so distinct CDR3 sequences, 40% to 60% found once; its top ten account for around a third. Sequencing was carried out using sorted CD4+, CD8+, or CD8+CD57+ T cells (not recorded which) from PBMCs. The receptor set was obtained from a human donor with aplastic anemia. The CDR3 runs from the conserved cysteine through the conserved F or W. A D gene is named only where the DNA matches it firmly. Only some rows state a clone size, as once, few, many or a class for expanded clones.

J	D	size	V	CDR3	DNA
TRBJ1-1	-	-	TRBV11-3	CASSLGLRGGEAFF	TGTGCCAGCAGCTTAGGTTTGCGCGGGGGAGAAGCTTTCTTT
TRBJ2-3	-	-	TRBV24-1	CATSLEDTQYF	TGTGCCACCAGCCTAGAGGATACGCAGTATTTT
TRBJ2-2	TRBD2	-	TRBV24-1	CATSDPSGSPTGELFF	TGTGCCACCAGTGACCCTAGCGGGAGTCCAACCGGGGAGCTGTTTTTT
TRBJ1-3	TRBD1	-	TRBV20-1	CSANRQGGNTIYF	TGCAGTGCTAATAGACAGGGCGGAAACACCATATATTTT
TRBJ2-1	TRBD2	many	TRBV10-3	CAISISPGLASNEQFF	TGTGCCATCAGTATCTCCCCGGGACTAGCTTCCAATGAGCAGTTCTTC
TRBJ2-7	TRBD1	-	TRBV6-5	CASSYSGQEPYEQYF	TGTGCCAGCAGTTACTCGGGACAGGAGCCCTACGAGCAGTACTTC
TRBJ2-7	TRBD1	many	TRBV6-1	CASSEFDRASYEQYF	TGTGCCAGCAGTGAATTTGACAGGGCCTCCTACGAGCAGTACTTC
TRBJ1-2	TRBD1	-	TRBV10-3	CAISGTGATYGYTF	TGTGCCATCAGTGGGACAGGGGCCACCTATGGCTACACCTTC
TRBJ2-7	TRBD2	-	TRBV25-1	CASSRGTSGTYYEQYF	TGTGCCAGCAGCCGAGGGACTAGCGGGACATACTACGAGCAGTACTTC
TRBJ2-7	-	-	TRBV4-1	CASSHYRDGFYEQYF	TGCGCCAGCAGCCACTACCGGGACGGATTCTACGAGCAGTACTTC
TRBJ2-3	-	few	TRBV4-1	CASSQDAHFLRSLTDTQYF	TGCGCCAGCAGCCAAGATGCACACTTTCTTAGATCTCTCACAGATACGCAGTATTTT
TRBJ2-1	TRBD1	many	TRBV9	CASSVVRTGVDEQFF	TGTGCCAGCAGCGTAGTCCGGACAGGGGTCGATGAGCAGTTCTTC
TRBJ1-1	-	-	TRBV15	CATHPGFWKNTEAFF	TGTGCCACCCATCCCGGATTTTGGAAAAACACTGAAGCTTTCTTT
TRBJ2-7	TRBD2	-	TRBV28	CASSPQTSGRAWSHF	TGTGCCAGCAGTCCACAGACTAGCGGGAGGGCCTGGTCGCACTTC
TRBJ2-1	TRBD2	-	TRBV19	CASRTTSGAYNEQLF	TGTGCCAGTAGGACGACTAGCGGGGCCTACAATGAGCAGCTCTTC
TRBJ2-7	-	-	TRBV6-1	CASSDRVSYEQYF	TGTGCCAGCAGTGACAGGGTCAGCTACGAGCAGTACTTC
TRBJ2-2	TRBD2	many	TRBV7-8	CASSLEAGGTPIGELFF	TGTGCCAGCAGCTTAGAAGCGGGAGGGACACCGATCGGGGAGCTGTTTTTT
TRBJ2-5	TRBD1	-	TRBV9	CASSAPGQGLYQETQYF	TGTGCCAGCAGCGCCCCGGGACAGGGGTTGTACCAAGAGACCCAGTACTTC
TRBJ1-2	-	many	TRBV5-1	CASSLATDGYTF	TGCGCCAGCAGCTTGGCCACCGATGGCTACACCTTC
TRBJ1-2	-	-	TRBV14	CASSQEGLNYGYTF	TGTGCCAGCAGCCAAGAAGGTCTTAACTATGGCTACACCTTC
TRBJ1-5	TRBD1	-	TRBV2	CASREQGARIQPQHF	TGTGCCAGCAGGGAACAGGGGGCCCGGATTCAGCCCCAGCATTTT
TRBJ2-1	TRBD1	many	TRBV5-1	CASSLWTGGNEQFF	TGCGCCAGCAGCTTGTGGACAGGGGGGAATGAGCAGTTCTTC
TRBJ2-7	TRBD1	-	TRBV19	CASSAAGTGYEQYF	TGTGCCAGTAGTGCAGCCGGGACAGGCTACGAGCAGTACTTC
TRBJ2-5	-	few	TRBV25-1	CASSETVGLAETQYF	TGTGCCAGCAGTGAAACCGTGGGTCTGGCGGAGACCCAGTACTTC
TRBJ1-4	TRBD1	-	TRBV10-3	CAIREGQGPNEKLFF	TGTGCCATCAGAGAGGGACAGGGCCCTAATGAAAAACTGTTTTTT
TRBJ2-6	-	many	TRBV7-2	CASSLGGTLTGANVLTF	TGTGCCAGCAGCTTGGGGGGAACACTGACTGGGGCCAACGTCCTGACTTTC
TRBJ2-5	-	few	TRBV2	CASKTVQETQYF	TGTGCCAGCAAGACGGTACAAGAGACCCAGTACTTC
TRBJ2-5	TRBD1	many	TRBV7-6	CASSFGQGNKIKETQYF	TGTGCCAGCAGCTTTGGACAGGGGAATAAGATCAAGGAGACCCAGTACTTC
TRBJ2-1	-	few	TRBV30	CACWGLANEQFF	TGTGCCTGCTGGGGGCTAGCAAATGAGCAGTTCTTC
TRBJ1-2	-	-	TRBV14	CASSHKRGASYGYTF	TGTGCCAGCAGCCACAAACGGGGGGCGAGCTATGGCTACACCTTC
TRBJ1-1	-	few	TRBV13	CASSPGNRDNQLEAFF	TGTGCCAGCAGCCCGGGGAACCGGGACAATCAATTGGAAGCTTTCTTT
TRBJ2-7	-	-	TRBV11-1	CASSELTGTLTYEQYF	TGTGCCAGCAGCGAATTAACCGGGACGTTAACCTACGAGCAGTACTTC
TRBJ2-5	-	many	TRBV19	CASSIGGSETQYF	TGTGCCAGTAGTATAGGCGGATCGGAGACCCAGTACTTC
TRBJ1-6	-	many	TRBV30	CAWSVGSGSSPLHF	TGTGCCTGGAGTGTTGGTTCTGGGAGTTCACCCCTCCACTTT
TRBJ2-2	-	many	TRBV7-9	CAKTEWGARTGELFF	TGTGCCAAGACGGAGTGGGGGGCGCGGACCGGGGAGCTGTTTTTT
TRBJ2-5	TRBD2	-	TRBV25-1	CASSGEGWETQYF	TGTGCCAGCAGCGGGGAGGGATGGGAGACCCAGTACTTC
TRBJ2-7	TRBD2	-	TRBV20-1	CSAPLLAGGSYEQYF	TGCAGTGCTCCCTTACTAGCGGGAGGGTCCTACGAGCAGTACTTC